This entry is about one T cell receptor beta chain. V was pared by 3 bases and J by 4 bases, with 3 bases between. Germline CDR1 and CDR2: DFQATT and SNEGSKA (reference sequence). CDR3 size: 11 residues. Data came from immunoSEQ multiplex PCR; TCRdb stores just in-frame clones and leaves some out. The sample contains about 260,000 clones, approximately 86% of which appear only once. The data derive from a study of blood T cell repertoires in COVID-19. Overall study context: PBMCs, B-cell-depleted T cells, or T cells were the source of the cDNA or gDNA that made up the material.

This TCR derives from a man aged 40-49 years who had recovered from COVID-19. The sequenced sample was peripheral blood. This chain uses TRBV20-1 with TRBJ1-4, with D hard to call. CDR3 nucleotides: TGCAGTGCTAGCCGTAATGAAAAACTGTTTTTT. It is translated as CSASRNEKLFF.